This entry lists 24 T cell receptor beta chains sequenced from one sample in a study of T cell responses to AZD1222 COVID-19 vaccine. Data came from immunoSEQ multiplex PCR; TCRdb stores just in-frame clones and leaves some out. Here the sample spans about 120,000 clones, around 92% being singletons. The sequencing here drew on peripheral blood, taken on day 0 of AZD1222 vaccination. The origin of the receptors is an adult in good health.

This sequence joins TRBV6-1 and TRBJ1-6; D is unresolved. The germline V gene encodes CDR1 MNHNS and CDR2 SASEGT. This CDR3 has 16 amino acids. V gave up 0 bases and J gave up 7 bases, with 13 bases separating them. The CDR3 spells CASSEAVGRGNSPLHF. DNA of the CDR3: TGTGCCAGCAGTGAAGCGGTCGGGCGGGGAAATTCACCCCTCCACTTT.

The chain has TRBV5-1 and TRBJ2-7, with D perhaps matching TRBD1 or TRBD2 (6 bases each). The CDR3 extends over 15 amino acids. Per germline, CDR1 SGHRS and CDR2 YFSETQ. The germline V and J ends were trimmed by 4 bases and 0 bases, with 14 bases remaining between them. This chain's CDR3 is CASSQGTSFSYEQYF. CDR3 DNA sequence: TGCGCCAGCAGCCAGGGGACTTCCTTCTCCTACGAGCAGTACTTC.

The J gene is TRBJ2-3, the V gene TRBV7-2; 13 bases fit TRBD2. The germline V gene has CDR1 SGHTA and CDR2 FQGNSA. V lost 6 bases, J lost 5 bases, and 14 bases stayed unmatched. The CDR3 is 18 residues long. The CDR3 spells CASRLAGTSGRAGDTQYF. As DNA, the CDR3 is TGTGCCAGCAGGCTAGCGGGTACTAGCGGGAGGGCCGGAGATACGCAGTATTTT. The full variable domain, rest sourced from reference TRBV7-2 and TRBJ2-3, is GAGVSQSPSNKVTEKGKDVELRCDPISGHTALYWYRQSLGQGLEFLIYFQGNSAPDKSGLPSDRFSAERTGGSVSTLTIQRTQQEDSAVYLCASRLAGTSGRAGDTQYFGPGTRLTVL.

The gene calls are TRBV12-3 or TRBV12-4 and TRBJ1-2; no clear D. The CDR3 is made up of 11 amino acids. The V end was cut by 3 bases, the J end by 7 bases, with 6 bases between. CDR3 DNA: TGTGCCAGCAGTTTTTTGAGTGGCTACACCTTC. Protein sequence: CASSFLSGYTF.

V usage is TRBV5-1 and J usage is TRBJ2-5; D is uncertain. CDR1 is SGHRS, CDR2 YFSETQ, per germline. Between the trimmed V and J ends, which lost 0 bases and 5 bases, there was a span of 14 bases. The CDR3 loop spans 15 amino acids. CDR3 sequence: CASSLVPNSPETQYF. The CDR3 coding sequence is TGCGCCAGCAGCTTGGTCCCCAACAGTCCGGAGACCCAGTACTTC.

The V call is TRBV4-3, the J call TRBJ2-7, with unresolved D. CDR1 and CDR2 (germline): LGHNA, YSLEER. This CDR3 has 15 residues. V lost 2 bases and J lost 1, with 12 bases in between. CDR3 bases: TGCGCCAGCAGCCAAAGGGTCGGCCGGTCCTACGAGCAGTACTTC. Translating it yields CASSQRVGRSYEQYF.

This clone was recorded once. This chain uses TRBV7-2 with TRBJ2-2, with TRBD2 identical over 14 bases. This CDR3 has 17 amino acids. V lost 5 bases, J lost 4 bases, and 6 bases stayed unmatched. Germline V lookup: CDR1 SGHTA, CDR2 FQGNSA. The CDR3 DNA follows: TGTGCCAGCAGCACGGGACTAGCGGGAGCGGGCACCGGGGAGCTGTTTTTT. Amino acid sequence: CASSTGLAGAGTGELFF.

The V and J genes are TRBV28 and TRBJ2-7; weak D call: TRBD1 (6 bases). The CDR3 length is 14 residues. Per germline, CDR1 MDHEN and CDR2 SYDVKM. Trimming left V 5 bases short and J 2 bases short, with 13 bases between. CDR3 DNA: TGTGCCAGCAGTACGGCGCAGGGGACCTACGAGCAGTACTTC. As protein: CASSTAQGTYEQYF.

This clone has just one count. The chain joins TRBV28 to TRBJ2-7; 8 bases line up with TRBD1. Germline V gene data show CDR1 as MDHEN and CDR2 as SYDVKM. After removal of 7 bases from V and 2 bases from J, the junction contained 10 bases not matched to a gene. The CDR3 has 15 residues. The CDR3 bases are TGTGCCAGCAACCCCAGGCAGGGGGCGCCCTACGAGCAGTACTTC. Its translation is CASNPRQGAPYEQYF.

This rearrangement joins TRBV7-3 to TRBJ1-1, with 7 positions matching TRBD1. With 4 bases clipped from V and 4 bases from J, the junction kept 9 bases outside the gene matches. Germline V gene data show CDR1 as SGHTA and CDR2 as FQGTGA. There are 15 residues in the CDR3. The CDR3 reads CASSSGARGITEAFF. The CDR3 coding sequence is TGTGCCAGCAGCTCCGGGGCCAGGGGGATCACTGAAGCTTTCTTT. The variable domain in full, completed from reference TRBV7-3 and TRBJ1-1, reads GAGVSQTPSNKVTEKGKYVELRCDPISGHTALYWYRQSLGQGPEFLIYFQGTGAADDSGLPNDRFFAVRPEGSVSTLKIQRTERGDSAVYLCASSSGARGITEAFFGQGTRLTVV.

This clone occurred a few times. The chain has TRBV24-1 and TRBJ2-7; D unresolved. Germline V gene data show CDR1 as KGHDR and CDR2 as SFDVKD. Between the trimmed V and J ends, which lost 1 base and 5 bases, there was a span of 8 bases. The length of the CDR3 is 13 residues. The CDR3 sequence is CATSDFGQDEQYF. The CDR3 region has the DNA TGTGCCACCAGTGATTTTGGGCAGGACGAGCAGTACTTC.

The chain recombines TRBV2 with TRBJ2-7, with D uncertain. The CDR3 is 13 amino acids. Germline V gene data show CDR1 as SNHLY and CDR2 as FYNNEI. Trimming pared 1 base from V and 3 bases from J, leaving 7 bases between. CDR3 nucleotide sequence: TGTGCCAGCAGTGAAGGTGTCAGCTACGAGCAGTACTTC. It is translated as CASSEGVSYEQYF.

V usage is TRBV7-3 and J usage is TRBJ2-7; D might be TRBD1 (5 bases). In germline, CDR1 is SGHTA, CDR2 FQGTGA. V was pared by 7 bases and J by 2 bases, with 24 bases between. The CDR3 contains 17 residues. The CDR3 DNA follows: TGTGCCAGCACCGATGTATTTAACAGGATTACTCCCTACGAGCAGTACTTC. It translates to CASTDVFNRITPYEQYF.

The V gene is TRBV5-6, the J gene TRBJ1-2; weak D call: TRBD1 (5 bases). From germline, CDR1 is SGHDT and CDR2 YYEEEE. The CDR3 is 17 amino acids. Trimming removed 0 bases from V and 3 bases from J, with 18 bases in between. The CDR3, as DNA: TGTGCCAGCAGCTTGGTAGCGCGGGACTTCGTTTACTATGGCTACACCTTC. Amino acids: CASSLVARDFVYYGYTF.

The chain links TRBV7-9 to TRBJ1-2, with 7 bases lining up with TRBD1. V lost 4 bases, J lost 2 bases, and 1 base stayed unmatched. The germline V gene has CDR1 SEHNR and CDR2 FQNEAQ (reference sequence). This CDR3 contains 13 residues. The CDR3 region is CASSSTGNYGYTF. Written as DNA, the CDR3 is TGTGCCAGCAGCTCGACAGGGAACTATGGCTACACCTTC.

CDR3 amino acids: CASSLGVNQPQHF. In DNA form, the CDR3 reads TGTGCCAGCAGTTTAGGGGTTAATCAGCCCCAGCATTTT. The genes are TRBV28 and TRBJ1-5; D not certain. V was trimmed by 2 bases and J by 4 bases, leaving 6 bases between them. The CDR3 length is 13 residues. The germline gives CDR1 MDHEN, CDR2 SYDVKM.

The chain recombines TRBV10-1 with TRBJ1-1, with D unclear. Trimming shortened V by 2 bases and J by 3 bases, and 7 bases separated the two germline ends. Germline V CDR1 and CDR2: WNHNN, SYGVQD (reference sequence). The CDR3 loop spans 13 amino acids. CDR3 DNA sequence: TGCGCCAGCAGTGAGCGGGCGGACACTGAAGCTTTCTTT. It specifies CASSERADTEAFF.

The rearrangement links TRBV10-3 to TRBJ2-3; TRBD2 aligns across 7 bases. The CDR3 loop spans 18 amino acids. Germline lookup yields CDR1 ENHRY and CDR2 SYGVKD. J lost 1 base, V lost 0 bases, and 10 bases had no gene match. CDR3 sequence reads: CAISESDGGSSRTDTQYF. In DNA, the CDR3 is TGTGCCATCAGTGAGTCGGATGGCGGGAGTAGTCGCACAGATACGCAGTATTTT.

This clone was picked up one time. The chain couples TRBV6-5 to TRBJ2-7; 7 bases fit TRBD1. The J segment lost 6 bases and the V segment lost 6 bases, leaving 11 bases of the junction unmatched. Germline CDR1 and CDR2: MNHEY and SVGAGI. This CDR3 has 14 amino acids. CDR3 sequence reads: CASRSPTGSFEQYF. The CDR3 DNA reads TGTGCCAGCAGGAGCCCGACAGGGTCGTTCGAGCAGTACTTC.

The rearrangement joins TRBV28 to TRBJ2-7; possibly TRBD1 for D (5 bases). V dropped 7 bases and J dropped 7 bases, with 23 bases sitting between them. Germline lookup yields CDR1 MDHEN and CDR2 SYDVKM. The CDR3 consists of 15 residues. The CDR3 DNA reads as TGTGCCAGCACCTCCCAAGGTCAGGGTCCTGGGGAGCAGTACTTC. It yields the protein CASTSQGQGPGEQYF.

The chain employs TRBV13 and TRBJ2-7, with D uncertain. The length of the CDR3 is 12 residues. The V and J ends lost 5 bases and 2 bases respectively, with 7 bases between them. CDR1 and CDR2 (germline): PRHDT, FYEKMQ (reference sequence). CDR3 residues: CASSRTPYEQYF. As DNA, the CDR3 is TGTGCCAGCAGCCGTACACCCTACGAGCAGTACTTC.

This chain connects TRBV10-1 to TRBJ1-1, with D perhaps matching TRBD1 (5 bases). This CDR3 has 14 amino acids. Between the trimmed V and J ends, which lost 3 bases and 3 bases, there was a span of 11 bases. Germline CDR1 WNHNN, CDR2 SYGVQD (reference sequence). In DNA, the CDR3 is TGCGCCAGCAGTGAATCCGGGGGGTACACTGAAGCTTTCTTT. Its translation is CASSESGGYTEAFF.

The chain uses TRBV27 and TRBJ1-1, with D perhaps TRBD1 (6 bases). Trimming took 6 bases from V and 0 from J, leaving 11 bases between them. Germline V CDR1 and CDR2: MNHEY, SMNVEV (reference sequence). The CDR3 is made up of 14 amino acids. This chain's CDR3 is CASSSGVMNTEAFF. The CDR3 DNA reads as TGTGCCAGCAGCTCAGGGGTTATGAACACTGAAGCTTTCTTT.

The J gene is TRBJ2-7, the V gene TRBV5-6; D possibly uses TRBD1 or TRBD2 (5 bases each). Germline V gene sequence: CDR1 SGHDT, CDR2 YYEEEE. This CDR3 is 15 amino acids long. V dropped 5 bases and J dropped 4 bases, with 19 bases sitting between them. CDR3 nucleotide sequence: TGTGCCAGCAGTATGGGACCCAGGGATGGTTACGAGCAGTACTTC. Translating gives CASSMGPRDGYEQYF. The full variable domain, its missing parts supplied by reference TRBV5-6 and TRBJ2-7, is DAGVTQSPTHLIKTRGQQVTLRCSPKSGHDTVSWYQQALGQGPQFIFQYYEEEERQRGNFPDRFSGHQFPNYSSELNVNALLLGDSALYLCASSMGPRDGYEQYFGPGTRLTVT.